These 27 T cell receptor beta chains were all obtained from the same sample, sequenced in a study of identifying expanded T cells in peripheral blood. Repertoires were generated with immunoSEQ multiplex PCR, while TCRdb's copy carries only in-frame clones and drops some. The data contain about 78,000 clones, about four fifths of them singletons. The sample was blood. The receptors shown here come from a person aged 18 to 70 in good health.

The gene calls are TRBV28 and TRBJ1-4; D remains ambiguous. Between the trimmed V and J ends, which lost 1 base and 5 bases, there was a span of 8 bases. The CDR3 has 14 residues. Germline CDR1 and CDR2: MDHEN and SYDVKM. The CDR3 region is CASSLFGDNEKLFF. The CDR3 DNA reads TGTGCCAGCAGTTTATTTGGAGACAATGAAAAACTGTTTTTT.

This clone was detected only a few times. J is TRBJ1-4 and V is TRBV5-1, with D maybe TRBD1 (6 bases). Looked up from germline, CDR1 is SGHRS and CDR2 is YFSETQ. The CDR3 is 14 amino acids. V shed 2 bases and J shed 4 bases, with 9 bases lying between them. CDR3 sequence: CASSFRDNNEKLFF. DNA for the CDR3: TGCGCCAGCAGCTTCCGGGACAATAATGAAAAACTGTTTTTT. Looking up the rest from reference TRBV5-1 and TRBJ1-4 gives the full variable domain: KAGVTQTPRYLIKTRGQQVTLSCSPISGHRSVSWYQQTPGQGLQFLFEYFSETQRNKGNFPGRFSGRQFSNSRSEMNVSTLELGDSALYLCASSFRDNNEKLFFGSGTQLSVL.

This chain uses TRBV5-6 with TRBJ2-7; D might be TRBD2 (5 bases). The V end lost 1 base, the J end lost 6 bases, and 17 bases lay between the germline ends. Germline CDR1 is SGHDT and CDR2 is YYEEEE. The CDR3 extends over 15 amino acids. CDR3 nucleotide sequence: TGTGCCAGCAGCTTGTTGCTAGCTACATCCAGCGAGCAGTACTTC. Protein: CASSLLLATSSEQYF.

The V call is TRBV5-1, the J call TRBJ2-6; the D gene is possibly TRBD2 (5 bases). Trimming removed 5 bases at V and 1 base at J, with 10 bases between. The CDR3 consists of 15 residues. CDR1 is SGHRS, CDR2 YFSETQ, per germline. The CDR3 region is CASSHGLSGANVLTF. The CDR3 DNA reads TGCGCCAGCAGTCATGGACTGTCTGGGGCCAACGTCCTGACTTTC.

The CDR3 nucleotides are TGTGCCAGCAGCTTAGTGACGGGGGATAGCAATCAGCCCCAGCATTTT. Translation gives CASSLVTGDSNQPQHF. The rearrangement uses TRBV7-2 and TRBJ1-5, with a tentative D call TRBD1 (5 bases). Trimming removed 1 base from V and 0 bases from J, with 10 bases in between. The CDR3 loop spans 16 amino acids. Germline lookup yields CDR1 SGHTA and CDR2 FQGNSA.

Notes on this clone: One junction end disagrees with the germline gene, perhaps due to a read error. J is TRBJ2-1 and V is TRBV7-9, with 9 bases aligning to TRBD2. The CDR3 totals 15 residues. CDR1 and CDR2 (germline): SEHNR, FQNEAQ (reference sequence). The CDR3 DNA sequence: TGTGCCAGCAGCGTAGCGGGAGTCCGGTTTAATGAGCAGTTCTTC. Translation: CASSVAGVRFNEQFF.

V usage is TRBV25-1 and J usage is TRBJ2-2, with 11 bases matching TRBD1. CDR1 MGHDK and CDR2 SYGVNS come from the germline V gene. V lost 5 bases to trimming and J lost 7 bases; unmatched junction nucleotides: 9. The CDR3 sequence is 16 residues long. Here the CDR3 reads CASSRTAGTGGGELFF. In DNA, the CDR3 is TGTGCCAGCAGTCGAACCGCCGGGACAGGGGGCGGGGAGCTGTTTTTT.

In this sample, this clone turned up once. The genes are TRBV21-1 and TRBJ1-5; the table's D call, TRBD1, has no DNA check behind it. TRBV21-1 is labeled a pseudogene. The CDR3 is 15 residues long. The CDR3 region has the DNA TGTGCCAGCAGCAAAAGCACAGGGTTTAATCAGCCCCAGCATTTT. It yields the protein CASSKSTGFNQPQHF.

The chain joins TRBV5-4 to TRBJ2-5; D may be TRBD2 (6 bases). Trimming removed 4 bases at V and 4 bases at J, with 14 bases between. From germline, CDR1 is SGHNT and CDR2 YYREEE (reference sequence). The CDR3 contains 14 residues. This CDR3 reads CASSPLGLRETQYF. The DNA of the CDR3 is TGTGCCAGCAGCCCCTTGGGACTTCGAGAGACCCAGTACTTC.

Of note for this clone: With a much larger clone just one base away, this may be a read error. V gene TRBV28 combines with J gene TRBJ2-3, with 11 bases fitting TRBD2. The V segment lost 6 bases and the J segment 1 base; nucleotides outside the gene matches: 0. The V gene's germline CDR1 is MDHEN and CDR2 SYDVKM. The length of the CDR3 is 14 residues. For the CDR3, the DNA is TGTGCCAGCAGACTAGCGGGAGGCACAGATACGCAGTATTTT. Amino acids: CASRLAGGTDTQYF. The full variable domain, its missing parts supplied by reference TRBV28 and TRBJ2-3, is DVKVTQSSRYLVKRTGEKVFLECVQDMDHENMFWYRQDPGLGLRLIYFSYDVKMKEKGDIPEGYSVSREKKERFSLILESASTNQTSMYLCASRLAGGTDTQYFGPGTRLTVL.

This clone occurred a few times. The chain is built from TRBV19 and TRBJ1-1, with TRBD1 identical over 8 bases. V lost 4 bases and J lost 1; bases outside the gene matches: 2. Germline V gives CDR1 LNHDA, CDR2 SQIVND (reference sequence). This CDR3 spans 14 amino acids. In DNA, the CDR3 is TGTGCCAGTAGTACCGGACAGGGGAACACTGAAGCTTTCTTT. Translated: CASSTGQGNTEAFF. The complete variable domain, with remaining parts taken from reference TRBV19 and TRBJ1-1, reads DGGITQSPKYLFRKEGQNVTLSCEQNLNHDAMYWYRQDPGQGLRLIYYSQIVNDFQKGDIAEGYSVSREKKESFPLTVTSAQKNPTAFYLCASSTGQGNTEAFFGQGTRLTVV.

V gene TRBV6-5 combines with J gene TRBJ2-3; 13 positions match TRBD2. V lost 9 bases and J lost 6; bases outside the gene matches: 3. Germline loops: CDR1 MNHEY, CDR2 SVGAGI. This CDR3 has 13 amino acids. CDR3 region: CASGLAGADTQYF. CDR3 DNA sequence: TGTGCCAGTGGACTAGCGGGAGCTGATACGCAGTATTTT.

The sample holds one count of this clone. The V gene is TRBV9, the J gene TRBJ2-3, with D tentatively TRBD1 or TRBD2 (5 bases each). The V and J ends lost 0 bases and 6 bases respectively, with 14 bases between them. The CDR3 is 15 residues long. Germline CDR1 SGDLS, CDR2 YYNGEE. CDR3 bases: TGTGCCAGCAGCGTAGAGAGCGGTAGGGGCGATACGCAGTATTTT. Amino acid sequence: CASSVESGRGDTQYF.

A single count supports this clone. V gene TRBV11-2 combines with J gene TRBJ1-1, with D unclear. Germline lookup yields CDR1 SGHAT and CDR2 FQNNGV. V lost 1 base to trimming and J lost 1 base, with 10 bases between them. The CDR3 has 15 residues. CDR3 protein: CASSLVPGANTEAFF. The CDR3 nucleotides read TGTGCCAGCAGCTTAGTTCCAGGAGCGAACACTGAAGCTTTCTTT.

The chain is built from TRBV19 and TRBJ2-1, with D unclear. Germline CDR1 reads LNHDA; CDR2 reads SQIVND (reference sequence). Trimming cost V 6 bases and J 4 bases, with 4 bases left between them. This CDR3 is built from 11 residues. The CDR3 nucleotides are TGTGCCAGTAGCCAGTACAATGAGCAGTTCTTC. Translation: CASSQYNEQFF.

This clone was counted once. The chain carries TRBV5-6 and TRBJ1-1, with D possibly being TRBD1 (5 bases). Germline CDR1 and CDR2: SGHDT and YYEEEE. The CDR3 extends over 17 amino acids. Trimming cost V 0 bases and J 6 bases, with 21 bases left between them. CDR3 in DNA: TGTGCCAGCAGCTTGGGAGGGGCCCAACCGTATGACCCTGAAGCTTTCTTT. Translating it yields CASSLGGAQPYDPEAFF.

The rearrangement links TRBV7-2 to TRBJ2-7; D gene ambiguous. CDR1 and CDR2 from the germline V gene are SGHTA and FQGNSA. This CDR3 region has 13 residues. Trimming took 1 base from V and 0 from J, leaving 4 bases between them. The CDR3: CASSLESSYEQYF. The CDR3 nucleotides read TGTGCCAGCAGCTTAGAGTCCTCCTACGAGCAGTACTTC.

The CDR3 DNA reads as TGTGCGTCAGGGGATACGCAGTATTTT. It codes for CASGDTQYF. V gene TRBV19 combines with J gene TRBJ2-3; D possibly corresponds to TRBD1 (5 bases). Germline CDR1 is LNHDA and CDR2 is SQIVND (reference sequence). The CDR3 length is 9 residues. The full variable domain, its missing parts supplied by reference TRBV19 and TRBJ2-3, is DGGITQSPKYLFRKEGQNVTLSCEQNLNHDAMYWYRQDPGQGLRLIYYSQIVNDFQKGDIAEGYSVSREKKESFPLTVTSAQKNPTAFYLCASGDTQYFGPGTRLTVL.

The CDR3 loop reads CASSLLSGTQSNNYGYTF. The CDR3 nucleotides are TGTGCCAGCAGTTTATTATCCGGGACCCAAAGCAACAACTATGGCTACACCTTC. V and J are TRBV5-6 and TRBJ1-2, with D maybe TRBD1 (5 bases). The CDR3 totals 18 residues. Trimming took 5 bases from V and 2 from J, leaving 25 bases between them. Germline loops: CDR1 SGHDT, CDR2 YYEEEE. The full variable domain, with the rest looked up from reference TRBV5-6 and TRBJ1-2, is DAGVTQSPTHLIKTRGQQVTLRCSPKSGHDTVSWYQQALGQGPQFIFQYYEEEERQRGNFPDRFSGHQFPNYSSELNVNALLLGDSALYLCASSLLSGTQSNNYGYTFGSGTRLTVV.

V usage is TRBV2 and J usage is TRBJ2-7; D gene uncertain. Trimming pared 9 bases from V and 2 bases from J, leaving 5 bases between. There are 10 residues in the CDR3. Germline CDR1 SNHLY, CDR2 FYNNEI. Here the CDR3 reads CASATYEQYF. CDR3 sequence (DNA): TGTGCCAGTGCTACCTACGAGCAGTACTTC. Together with reference TRBV2 and TRBJ2-7, the CDR3 gives the full variable domain: EPEVTQTPSHQVTQMGQEVILRCVPISNHLYFYWYRQILGQKVEFLVSFYNNEISEKSEIFDDQFSVERPDGSNFTLKIRSTKLEDSAMYFCASATYEQYFGPGTRLTVT.

V gene TRBV7-9 combines with J gene TRBJ2-7, with unresolved D. This CDR3 is built from 13 residues. The V and J ends lost 3 bases and 2 bases respectively, with 8 bases between them. Looked up from germline, CDR1 is SEHNR and CDR2 is FQNEAQ (reference sequence). The CDR3: CASSFGHTYEQYF. CDR3 bases: TGTGCCAGCAGCTTTGGCCATACCTACGAGCAGTACTTC.

This chain connects TRBV6-6 to TRBJ2-1; D is possibly TRBD2 (5 bases). This CDR3 is built from 14 residues. Germline values: CDR1 MNHNY, CDR2 SVGAGI (reference sequence). Trimming stripped 5 bases from V and 6 bases from J, with 14 bases between. The CDR3 nucleotides read TGTGCCAGCAGTCAAGGACTCCCGGTCAATGAGCAGTTCTTC. Translating it yields CASSQGLPVNEQFF.

The chain's CDR3 is CASSGVSGAPAGYTF. In DNA form, the CDR3 reads TGTGCCAGCAGTGGGGTTTCGGGGGCGCCGGCGGGCTACACCTTC. The chain couples TRBV2 to TRBJ1-2; D possibly corresponds to TRBD1 (6 bases). The germline V and J ends were trimmed by 4 bases and 8 bases, with 20 bases remaining between them. Germline loops: CDR1 SNHLY, CDR2 FYNNEI. The CDR3 extends over 15 amino acids.

The chain combines TRBV28 with TRBJ1-1; 8 nucleotides line up with TRBD1. This CDR3 has 16 amino acids. The V gene end was trimmed by 4 bases and the J gene end by 6 bases; junction bases not matched to a gene: 13. Per germline, CDR1 MDHEN and CDR2 SYDVKM. CDR3 coding DNA: TGTGCCAGCAGTTGGGGTGGGGGCAGGGGGCCCGCTGAAGCTTTCTTT. It specifies CASSWGGGRGPAEAFF.

The chain is built from TRBV7-3 and TRBJ1-2; TRBD1 matches at 10 bases. Germline values: CDR1 SGHTA, CDR2 FQGTGA. J gave up 7 bases and V 5 bases, and 10 bases lay outside the gene matches. CDR3 size: 15 residues. CDR3 region: CASSVGQGVLGGYTF. The CDR3 DNA reads TGTGCCAGCAGCGTAGGACAGGGGGTATTGGGTGGCTACACCTTC.

The chain employs TRBV6-5 and TRBJ2-5; maybe TRBD2 (5 bases). The CDR3 spans 13 residues. CDR1 is MNHEY, CDR2 SVGAGI, per germline. V was shortened by 4 bases and J by 2 bases, with 8 bases between the two germline ends. The DNA of the CDR3 is TGTGCCAGCAGTTTACTAGGGCAAGAGACCCAGTACTTC. Translation gives CASSLLGQETQYF.

The chain employs TRBV2 and TRBJ2-1; 13 positions agree with TRBD2. Per germline, CDR1 SNHLY and CDR2 FYNNEI. The V segment lost 6 bases and the J segment 10 bases; nucleotides outside the gene matches: 9. There are 15 residues in the CDR3. CDR3 DNA: TGTGCCAGCAGAGCCGGGACTAGCGGGACCCGCGAGCAGTTCTTC. As protein: CASRAGTSGTREQFF.